The rows below give T cell receptor beta chains drawn from one sample of a study of shared clonotypes between healthy human individuals. Measured with immunoSEQ multiplex PCR; TCRdb has only the in-frame clones, and not every one. In the table there are 330,000 or so clones, less than 85% of which are singletons. Sequenced: memory CD4+ T cells sorted from blood. Source of these receptors: a man aged 30 to 45 in good health. Each CDR3 is given with its conserved first and last residue. Each record gives: J gene, clone size, V gene, D gene, CDR3 protein, CDR3 DNA. The D gene is left open where the match is weak. Only some rows state a clone size, as once, few, many or a class for expanded clones.

j_call: TRBJ2-7
clone_size: .
v_call: TRBV27
d_call: .
cdr3_aa: CASSHRGYEQYF
cdr3_nt: TGTGCCAGCAGCCACCGTGGCTACGAGCAGTACTTC

j_call: TRBJ2-5
clone_size: .
v_call: TRBV11-3
d_call: TRBD1
cdr3_aa: CASSPATGGSNQYF
cdr3_nt: TGTGCCAGCAGCCCAGCGACAGGGGGGAGCAACCAGTACTTC

j_call: TRBJ2-2
clone_size: .
v_call: TRBV27
d_call: TRBD2
cdr3_aa: CASSSGLAGGPAGELFF
cdr3_nt: TGTGCCAGCAGTTCGGGACTAGCGGGAGGGCCTGCCGGGGAGCTGTTTTTT

j_call: TRBJ2-7
clone_size: .
v_call: TRBV25-1
d_call: TRBD1
cdr3_aa: CASSVPEGGTGVREQYF
cdr3_nt: TGTGCCAGCAGTGTACCCGAAGGAGGAACAGGGGTCCGCGAGCAGTACTTC

j_call: TRBJ2-7
clone_size: .
v_call: TRBV10-3
d_call: .
cdr3_aa: CAISGTVYEQYF
cdr3_nt: TGTGCCATCAGTGGGACAGTCTACGAGCAGTACTTC

j_call: TRBJ2-1
clone_size: .
v_call: TRBV27
d_call: .
cdr3_aa: CASSFLSPPSNEQFF
cdr3_nt: TGTGCCAGCAGTTTTCTTTCCCCCCCTTCGAATGAGCAGTTCTTC

j_call: TRBJ2-7
clone_size: once
v_call: TRBV2
d_call: .
cdr3_aa: CASLGTQHEQYF
cdr3_nt: TGTGCCAGCCTTGGGACACAGCACGAGCAGTACTTC

j_call: TRBJ1-5
clone_size: .
v_call: TRBV28
d_call: TRBD1
cdr3_aa: CASSFGGAGGAVQPQHF
cdr3_nt: TGTGCCAGCAGTTTCGGCGGGGCAGGGGGCGCCGTCCAGCCCCAGCATTTT

j_call: TRBJ2-7
clone_size: .
v_call: TRBV7-8
d_call: .
cdr3_aa: CASSLDGSRAGYEQYF
cdr3_nt: TGTGCCAGCAGCTTGGACGGTAGCAGGGCCGGCTACGAGCAGTACTTC

j_call: TRBJ2-1
clone_size: .
v_call: TRBV27
d_call: .
cdr3_aa: CASSTTDEQFF
cdr3_nt: TGTGCCAGCAGTACTACGGATGAGCAGTTCTTC

j_call: TRBJ2-2
clone_size: .
v_call: TRBV10-3
d_call: TRBD2
cdr3_aa: CAISESRLAGGHTGELFF
cdr3_nt: TGTGCCATCAGTGAGTCGAGACTAGCGGGAGGACACACCGGGGAGCTGTTTTTT

j_call: TRBJ1-5
clone_size: .
v_call: TRBV28
d_call: .
cdr3_aa: CASSLPGQGLQPQHF
cdr3_nt: TGTGCCAGCAGCCTCCCGGGGCAGGGCTTGCAGCCCCAGCATTTT

j_call: TRBJ1-2
clone_size: .
v_call: TRBV2
d_call: TRBD1
cdr3_aa: CASRRQGSETIF
cdr3_nt: TGTGCCAGCAGGAGACAGGGGTCGGAGACTATCTTC

j_call: TRBJ2-3
clone_size: .
v_call: TRBV4-1
d_call: TRBD2
cdr3_aa: CASSQDLLAGGPTDTQYF
cdr3_nt: TGCGCCAGCAGCCAAGATCTACTAGCGGGGGGGCCCACAGATACGCAGTATTTT

j_call: TRBJ1-5
clone_size: .
v_call: TRBV6-1
d_call: .
cdr3_aa: CASSERGQHF
cdr3_nt: TGTGCCAGCAGTGAAAGGGGCCAGCATTTT

j_call: TRBJ2-1
clone_size: .
v_call: TRBV19
d_call: TRBD2
cdr3_aa: CASSPSHLAGGPFIYEQFF
cdr3_nt: TGTGCCAGTTCTCCATCCCATCTAGCGGGAGGGCCCTTCATCTATGAGCAGTTCTTC

j_call: TRBJ1-2
clone_size: .
v_call: TRBV28
d_call: TRBD1
cdr3_aa: CASSGTGTGYTF
cdr3_nt: TGTGCCAGCAGTGGGACAGGGACTGGCTACACCTTC

j_call: TRBJ1-2
clone_size: once
v_call: TRBV7-2
d_call: TRBD1
cdr3_aa: CASSPGGPAYYGYTF
cdr3_nt: TGTGCCAGCAGTCCAGGGGGCCCGGCATACTATGGCTACACCTTC

j_call: TRBJ1-6
clone_size: .
v_call: TRBV18
d_call: .
cdr3_aa: CASSPSRGGSSYNSPLHF
cdr3_nt: TGTGCCAGCTCACCATCGCGAGGGGGAAGCTCCTATAATTCACCCCTCCACTTT

j_call: TRBJ2-1
clone_size: many
v_call: TRBV29-1
d_call: TRBD2
cdr3_aa: CSVEPGGSFYNEQFF
cdr3_nt: TGCAGCGTTGAACCGGGAGGCTCCTTTTACAATGAGCAGTTCTTC

j_call: TRBJ1-6
clone_size: .
v_call: TRBV2
d_call: .
cdr3_aa: CASSEKLTRSSYNSPLHF
cdr3_nt: TGTGCCAGCAGTGAAAAATTGACAAGGAGCTCCTATAATTCACCCCTCCACTTT

j_call: TRBJ2-2
clone_size: once
v_call: TRBV14
d_call: TRBD2
cdr3_aa: CASSRLDAGTSGRTGELFF
cdr3_nt: TGTGCCAGCAGCCGACTAGATGCAGGGACTAGCGGAAGGACCGGGGAGCTGTTTTTT

j_call: TRBJ2-7
clone_size: .
v_call: TRBV28
d_call: TRBD1
cdr3_aa: CAIRGQGPHEQYF
cdr3_nt: TGTGCCATAAGGGGACAGGGTCCCCACGAGCAGTACTTC

j_call: TRBJ2-5
clone_size: once
v_call: TRBV6-5
d_call: .
cdr3_aa: CASSWAETQYF
cdr3_nt: TGTGCCAGCAGTTGGGCCGAGACCCAGTACTTC

j_call: TRBJ2-7
clone_size: .
v_call: TRBV30
d_call: .
cdr3_aa: CAWNFAHEQYF
cdr3_nt: TGTGCCTGGAACTTCGCCCACGAGCAGTACTTC

j_call: TRBJ2-3
clone_size: once
v_call: TRBV11-2
d_call: .
cdr3_aa: CASSLGASDTQYF
cdr3_nt: TGTGCCAGCAGCTTAGGGGCGTCAGATACGCAGTATTTT

j_call: TRBJ2-5
clone_size: .
v_call: TRBV6-5
d_call: .
cdr3_aa: CASSRPGYETQYF
cdr3_nt: TGTGCCAGCAGTCGACCGGGGTACGAGACCCAGTACTTC

j_call: TRBJ2-7
clone_size: .
v_call: TRBV6-1
d_call: .
cdr3_aa: CASSPEPGPRQYF
cdr3_nt: TGTGCCAGCAGTCCAGAACCGGGACCGCGGCAGTACTTC

j_call: TRBJ2-5
clone_size: few
v_call: TRBV7-6
d_call: .
cdr3_aa: CASSLVGERETQYF
cdr3_nt: TGTGCCAGCAGCTTAGTTGGGGAGAGGGAGACCCAGTACTTC

j_call: TRBJ2-3
clone_size: .
v_call: TRBV5-1
d_call: .
cdr3_aa: CASSQRGATDTQYF
cdr3_nt: TGCGCCAGCAGCCAGCGCGGGGCCACAGATACGCAGTATTTT

j_call: TRBJ2-7
clone_size: .
v_call: TRBV9
d_call: TRBD1
cdr3_aa: CASSVAGQGAPYEQYF
cdr3_nt: TGTGCCAGCAGCGTAGCTGGGCAGGGGGCCCCCTACGAGCAGTACTTC

j_call: TRBJ2-5
clone_size: .
v_call: TRBV29-1
d_call: TRBD2
cdr3_aa: CSVVLAGGASETQYF
cdr3_nt: TGCAGCGTTGTTCTGGCCGGGGGGGCGTCAGAGACCCAGTACTTC

j_call: TRBJ2-5
clone_size: .
v_call: TRBV10-3
d_call: TRBD1
cdr3_aa: CAIRPGQASQETQYF
cdr3_nt: TGTGCCATCAGACCAGGACAGGCCTCCCAAGAGACCCAGTACTTC

j_call: TRBJ2-7
clone_size: .
v_call: TRBV29-1
d_call: .
cdr3_aa: CSVMDYEQYF
cdr3_nt: TGCAGCGTTATGGACTACGAGCAGTACTTC

j_call: TRBJ1-5
clone_size: .
v_call: TRBV10-3
d_call: .
cdr3_aa: CAIRQTAGSNQPQHF
cdr3_nt: TGTGCCATCAGACAGACCGCCGGTAGCAATCAGCCCCAGCATTTT

j_call: TRBJ1-2
clone_size: .
v_call: TRBV6-4
d_call: .
cdr3_aa: CASSREGLHGEDGYTF
cdr3_nt: TGTGCCAGCAGTCGGGAGGGACTCCATGGGGAGGATGGCTACACCTTC

j_call: TRBJ2-7
clone_size: few
v_call: TRBV16
d_call: .
cdr3_aa: CASSQFEGAHEQYF
cdr3_nt: TGTGCCAGCAGCCAATTCGAGGGTGCCCACGAGCAGTACTTC

j_call: TRBJ2-7
clone_size: .
v_call: TRBV2
d_call: .
cdr3_aa: CASSEPNYEQYF
cdr3_nt: TGTGCCAGCAGTGAACCGAACTACGAGCAGTACTTC

j_call: TRBJ2-2
clone_size: .
v_call: TRBV2
d_call: .
cdr3_aa: CASSEYLTGELFF
cdr3_nt: TGTGCCAGCAGTGAATACCTCACCGGGGAGCTGTTTTTT

j_call: TRBJ2-5
clone_size: .
v_call: TRBV5-4
d_call: .
cdr3_aa: CASHPGTRVETQYF
cdr3_nt: TGTGCCAGCCACCCGGGGACCAGGGTGGAGACCCAGTACTTC

j_call: TRBJ2-5
clone_size: .
v_call: TRBV29-1
d_call: TRBD2
cdr3_aa: CSVQGLAGRLETQYF
cdr3_nt: TGCAGCGTCCAGGGACTAGCGGGAAGACTGGAGACCCAGTACTTC

j_call: TRBJ2-1
clone_size: .
v_call: TRBV2
d_call: .
cdr3_aa: CASSGLGIYNEQFF
cdr3_nt: TGTGCCAGCAGTGGCCTAGGTATCTACAATGAGCAGTTCTTC

j_call: TRBJ2-5
clone_size: .
v_call: TRBV7-8
d_call: TRBD2
cdr3_aa: CASSLGLAGELQYF
cdr3_nt: TGTGCCAGCAGCTTAGGGCTAGCGGGGGAACTCCAGTACTTC

j_call: TRBJ1-1
clone_size: .
v_call: TRBV12-5
d_call: .
cdr3_aa: CASGQEVGTEAFF
cdr3_nt: TGTGCTAGTGGCCAAGAAGTGGGGACTGAAGCTTTCTTT

j_call: TRBJ1-5
clone_size: .
v_call: TRBV5-6
d_call: .
cdr3_aa: CASSFSGPQHF
cdr3_nt: TGTGCCAGCAGCTTTAGTGGGCCCCAGCATTTT

j_call: TRBJ2-1
clone_size: once
v_call: TRBV11-2
d_call: .
cdr3_aa: CASSLGYNEQFF
cdr3_nt: TGTGCCAGCAGCTTAGGTTACAATGAGCAGTTCTTC

j_call: TRBJ2-1
clone_size: .
v_call: TRBV5-1
d_call: .
cdr3_aa: CASSLGNEQFF
cdr3_nt: TGCGCCAGCAGCTTGGGGAATGAGCAGTTCTTC

j_call: TRBJ2-2
clone_size: .
v_call: TRBV13
d_call: TRBD2
cdr3_aa: CASSPLGRAGGNTGELFF
cdr3_nt: TGTGCCAGCAGCCCCTTGGGGAGAGCGGGAGGTAACACCGGGGAGCTGTTTTTT

j_call: TRBJ2-3
clone_size: .
v_call: TRBV9
d_call: TRBD2
cdr3_aa: CASSVGIAGANTQYF
cdr3_nt: TGTGCCAGCAGCGTAGGAATAGCGGGAGCAAATACGCAGTATTTT

j_call: TRBJ2-2
clone_size: .
v_call: TRBV2
d_call: .
cdr3_aa: CASRKSGLTYANTGELFF
cdr3_nt: TGTGCCAGCAGGAAGTCGGGACTCACTTACGCGAACACCGGGGAGCTGTTTTTT

j_call: TRBJ2-1
clone_size: .
v_call: TRBV5-1
d_call: .
cdr3_aa: CASSPPSGNNNEQFF
cdr3_nt: TGCGCCAGCAGCCCACCTTCCGGGAACAACAATGAGCAGTTCTTC